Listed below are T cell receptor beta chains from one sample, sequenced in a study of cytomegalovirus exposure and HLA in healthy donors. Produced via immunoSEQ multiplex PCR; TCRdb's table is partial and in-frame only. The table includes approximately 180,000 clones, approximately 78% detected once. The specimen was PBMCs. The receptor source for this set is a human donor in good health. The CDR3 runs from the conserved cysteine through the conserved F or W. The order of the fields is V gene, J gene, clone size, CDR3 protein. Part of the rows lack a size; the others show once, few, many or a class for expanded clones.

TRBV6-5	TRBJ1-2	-	CASSRSTTGNHGYTF
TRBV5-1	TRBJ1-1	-	CASSLSVSNTEAFF
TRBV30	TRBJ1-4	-	CAWSGDRPNEKLFF
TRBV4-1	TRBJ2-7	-	CASSQAHPGAYEQYF
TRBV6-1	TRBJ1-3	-	CASSATGFSGNTIYF
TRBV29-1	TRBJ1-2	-	CSVEPGTRNYGYTF
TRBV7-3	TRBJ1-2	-	CASSPGQGAGNYGYTF
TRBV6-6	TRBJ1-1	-	CASSSDRDTEAFF
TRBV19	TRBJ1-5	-	CASSISGGNQPQHF
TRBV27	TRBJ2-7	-	CASRDGRGEYEQYF
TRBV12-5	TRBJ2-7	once	CASGLAFRDSPYEQYF
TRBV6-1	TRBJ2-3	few	CASSEGELFGLTDTQYF
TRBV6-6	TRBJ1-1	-	CASSYEGQENTEAFF
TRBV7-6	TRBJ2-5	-	CASSFSGGQETQYF
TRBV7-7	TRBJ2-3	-	CASSSGGDTQYF
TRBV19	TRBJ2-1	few	CASSTGARSYNEQFF
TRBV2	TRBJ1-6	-	CASSETTGGSPLHF
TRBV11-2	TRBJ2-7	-	CASSLGWGSYEQYF
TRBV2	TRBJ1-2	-	CASSDLYGYTF
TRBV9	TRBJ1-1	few	CASSAGQANTEAFF
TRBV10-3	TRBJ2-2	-	CAISESGESGELFF
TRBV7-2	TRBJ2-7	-	CASSVTGGGSYEQYF
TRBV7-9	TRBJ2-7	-	CASSSPDFGAYEQYF
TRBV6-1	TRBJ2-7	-	CASNPTQGYEQYF
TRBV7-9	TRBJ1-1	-	CASRQRNTEAFF
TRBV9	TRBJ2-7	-	CASSEGGGWSSGGTYEQYF
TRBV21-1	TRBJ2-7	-	CASSKGGRGCLREQYF
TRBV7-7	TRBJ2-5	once	CASSSGLGLETQYF
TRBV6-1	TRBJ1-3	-	CASSSVGPGDTIYF
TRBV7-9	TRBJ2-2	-	CASSTQLNTGELFF
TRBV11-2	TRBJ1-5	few	CASSLGGSGNQPQHF
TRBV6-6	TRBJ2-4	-	CASSSSPQKNIQYF
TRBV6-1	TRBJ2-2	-	CAGGRLAGSTGELFF
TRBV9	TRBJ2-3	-	CASSSRGSGTDTQYF
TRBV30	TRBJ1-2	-	CAWRTRVYGYTF
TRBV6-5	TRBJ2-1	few	CASSNRVTYNEQFF
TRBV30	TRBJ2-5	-	CAWTSGLLHNKETQYF
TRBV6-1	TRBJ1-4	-	CASSGTGQGDADEKLFF
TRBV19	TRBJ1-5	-	CASSMTGASNQPQHF
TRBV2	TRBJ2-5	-	CASRGLSVLAGQETQYF
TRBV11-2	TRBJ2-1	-	CASSAWDRGAAFTIEQFF
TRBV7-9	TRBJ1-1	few	CASSRNTEAFF
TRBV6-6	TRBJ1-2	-	CASSYLDRGNYGYTF
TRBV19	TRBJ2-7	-	CASSIAGGGKNEQYF
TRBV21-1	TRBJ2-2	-	CASSKSFGGSRGRSTGELFF
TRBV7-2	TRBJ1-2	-	CASSSSPRGDGYTF
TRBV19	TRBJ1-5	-	CASSSSDRGRTSNQPQHF
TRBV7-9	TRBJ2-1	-	CASSMSGGSYNEQFF
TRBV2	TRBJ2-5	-	CASSANQLAGEETQYF
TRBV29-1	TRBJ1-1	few	CSVVGTALGAFF
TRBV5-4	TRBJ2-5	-	CASSLSDYMDETQYF
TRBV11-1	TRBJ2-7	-	CASSLALGSSFYEQYF
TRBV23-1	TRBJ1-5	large	CASLLKPRGDNQPQHF
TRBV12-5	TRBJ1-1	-	CASGPQGSGTEAFF
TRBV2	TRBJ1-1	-	CASSESRTGSNTEAFF